These T cell receptor beta chains were read from a single sample in a study of T cell responses to AZD1222 COVID-19 vaccine. Generated by immunoSEQ multiplex PCR, the TCRdb table keeps only in-frame clones and is missing some. The sample includes approximately 140,000 clones, around nine tenths of them seen just once. The sequencing used peripheral blood, collected 28 days after the second AZD1222 dose. The source of these receptors is an adult who received the AZD1222 COVID-19 vaccine. Each CDR3 is given with its conserved first and last residue. The D gene is left open where the match is weak. Clone size is shown for a subset of rows, as once, few, many or a class of expanded clone.

v_call: TRBV9
j_call: TRBJ1-1
cdr3_length: 15
d_call: -
clone_size: -
cdr3_nt: TGTGCCAGCAGCGTAGTCGGGGCATGGAACACTGAAGCTTTCTTT
cdr3_aa: CASSVVGAWNTEAFF

v_call: TRBV25-1
j_call: TRBJ1-1
cdr3_length: 13
d_call: TRBD1
clone_size: once
cdr3_nt: TGTGCCAGCAGTATGACAGGGGGCAGGGAAGCTTTCTTT
cdr3_aa: CASSMTGGREAFF

v_call: TRBV3-1/TRBV3-2
j_call: TRBJ1-6
cdr3_length: 16
d_call: -
clone_size: -
cdr3_nt: TGTGCCAGCAGCGGAGGCTTGACTTTTTATAATTCACCCCTCCACTTT
cdr3_aa: CASSGGLTFYNSPLHF

v_call: TRBV5-4
j_call: TRBJ1-1
cdr3_length: 13
d_call: -
clone_size: -
cdr3_nt: TGTGCCAGCAGCTCGCTAGGGAACACTGAAGCTTTCTTT
cdr3_aa: CASSSLGNTEAFF

v_call: TRBV18
j_call: TRBJ1-5
cdr3_length: 14
d_call: TRBD1
clone_size: -
cdr3_nt: TGTGCCAGCTCACCCGAGACAGGGGTGAAGCCCCAGCATTTT
cdr3_aa: CASSPETGVKPQHF

v_call: TRBV28
j_call: TRBJ2-4
cdr3_length: 13
d_call: TRBD1
clone_size: -
cdr3_nt: TGTGCCAGTTCGGGACAGGGGAGAAACATTCAGTACTTC
cdr3_aa: CASSGQGRNIQYF

v_call: TRBV27
j_call: TRBJ1-1
cdr3_length: 13
d_call: -
clone_size: -
cdr3_nt: TGTGCCAGCAGTTTAGTGTGGAACACTGAAGCTTTCTTT
cdr3_aa: CASSLVWNTEAFF

v_call: TRBV7-9
j_call: TRBJ2-3
cdr3_length: 16
d_call: TRBD1
clone_size: -
cdr3_nt: TGTGCCAGCAGCTTAGGACGCCAGGGGGACACAGATACGCAGTATTTT
cdr3_aa: CASSLGRQGDTDTQYF

v_call: TRBV9
j_call: TRBJ2-5
cdr3_length: 15
d_call: TRBD1
clone_size: -
cdr3_nt: TGTGCCAGCAGCGGGCGACAGGGATCGACGGAGACCCAGTACTTC
cdr3_aa: CASSGRQGSTETQYF

v_call: TRBV29-1
j_call: TRBJ2-5
cdr3_length: 13
d_call: TRBD1
clone_size: -
cdr3_nt: TGCAGCGTTAAACGGACAGGGGCAGAGACCCAGTACTTC
cdr3_aa: CSVKRTGAETQYF

v_call: TRBV9
j_call: TRBJ2-5
cdr3_length: 16
d_call: -
clone_size: -
cdr3_nt: TGTGCCAGCAGCGTAGGAACGGGGGACTTCCAAGAGACCCAGTACTTC
cdr3_aa: CASSVGTGDFQETQYF

v_call: TRBV19
j_call: TRBJ1-2
cdr3_length: 17
d_call: -
clone_size: -
cdr3_nt: TGTGCCAGTAGTATGTTTCCCCTCCCGACAGGTTCCTATGGCTACACCTTC
cdr3_aa: CASSMFPLPTGSYGYTF